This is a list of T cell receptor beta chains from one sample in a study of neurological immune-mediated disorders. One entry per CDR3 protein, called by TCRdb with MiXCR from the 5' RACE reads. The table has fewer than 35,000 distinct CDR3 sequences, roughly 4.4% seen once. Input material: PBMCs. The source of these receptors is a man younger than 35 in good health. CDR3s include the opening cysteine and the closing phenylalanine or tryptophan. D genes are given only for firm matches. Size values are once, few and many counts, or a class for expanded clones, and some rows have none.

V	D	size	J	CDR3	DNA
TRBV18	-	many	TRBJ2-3	CASSPPSITRTDTQYF	TGTGCCAGCTCACCACCGTCCATTACTCGCACAGATACGCAGTATTTT
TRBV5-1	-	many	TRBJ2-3	CASTQVEGTGDTQYF	TGCGCCAGCACCCAAGTGGAGGGAACCGGAGATACGCAGTATTTT
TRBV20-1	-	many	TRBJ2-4	CSASLGELKNIQYF	TGCAGTGCTAGCTTAGGGGAATTGAAAAACATTCAGTACTTC
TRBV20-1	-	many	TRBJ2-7	CSARGGREQYF	TGCAGTGCTAGAGGAGGGAGAGAGCAGTACTTC
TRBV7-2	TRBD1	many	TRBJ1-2	CASSLGQGSGYTF	TGTGCCAGCAGCTTAGGACAGGGCAGTGGCTACACCTTC
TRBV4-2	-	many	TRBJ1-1	CASSQPVAGSGTEAFF	TGTGCCAGCAGCCAACCCGTGGCCGGAAGTGGCACTGAAGCTTTCTTT
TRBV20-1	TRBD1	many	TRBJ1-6	CSASVGDSTNSPLHF	TGCAGTGCTAGCGTCGGGGACAGCACAAATTCACCCCTCCACTTT
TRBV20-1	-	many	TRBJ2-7	CSARTNRAYEQYF	TGCAGTGCTAGGACCAACAGGGCCTACGAGCAGTACTTC
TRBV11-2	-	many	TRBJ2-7	CASRHFGRHSYEQYF	TGTGCCAGCAGACACTTTGGTAGACACTCCTACGAGCAGTACTTC
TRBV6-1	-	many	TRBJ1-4	CASRSTLTNEKLFF	TGTGCCAGCAGGAGCACCTTAACTAATGAAAAACTGTTTTTT
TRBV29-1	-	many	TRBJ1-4	CSVFYKGERKLFF	TGCAGCGTTTTTTACAAGGGAGAGAGGAAACTGTTTTTT
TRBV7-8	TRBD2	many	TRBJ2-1	CASSAGLAREQFF	TGTGCCAGCAGCGCAGGACTAGCTCGAGAACAGTTCTTC
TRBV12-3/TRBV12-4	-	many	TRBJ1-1	CASSARQTYKYTEAFF	TGTGCCAGCAGCGCACGACAGACTTACAAGTACACTGAAGCTTTCTTT
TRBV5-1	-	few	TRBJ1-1	CASSLSEGSLTEAFF	TGCGCCAGCAGCTTGTCGGAGGGAAGTTTGACTGAAGCTTTCTTT
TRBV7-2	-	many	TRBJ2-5	CASSFFASNQETQYF	TGTGCCAGCAGCTTCTTCGCTAGCAACCAAGAGACCCAGTACTTC
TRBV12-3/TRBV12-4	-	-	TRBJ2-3	CASRAGTDTQYF	TGTGCCAGCAGGGCAGGAACGGATACGCAGTATTTT
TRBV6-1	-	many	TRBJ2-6	CASSEGNWGAALSGANVLTF	TGTGCCAGCAGTGAAGGTAACTGGGGGGCCGCCCTCTCTGGGGCCAACGTCCTGACTTTC
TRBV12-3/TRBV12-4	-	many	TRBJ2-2	CASSSGLLIGELFF	TGTGCCAGCAGTTCTGGACTATTAATCGGGGAGCTGTTTTTT
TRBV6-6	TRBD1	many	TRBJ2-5	CASQTTGSETQYF	TGTGCCAGTCAGACGACAGGGAGCGAGACCCAGTACTTC
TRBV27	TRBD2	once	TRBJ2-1	CASRYSGGSSYNEQFF	TGTGCCAGCAGATATAGCGGGGGAAGCTCCTACAATGAGCAGTTCTTC
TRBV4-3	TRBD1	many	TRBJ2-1	CASSQVGTGGYNEQFF	TGCGCCAGCAGCCAAGTGGGGACAGGGGGCTATAATGAGCAGTTCTTC
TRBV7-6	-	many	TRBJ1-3	CASSLTGNTIYF	TGTGCCAGCAGCTTAACAGGAAACACCATATATTTT
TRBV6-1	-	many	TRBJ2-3	CASINSWGTDTQYF	TGTGCCAGCATTAACTCGTGGGGCACAGATACGCAGTATTTT
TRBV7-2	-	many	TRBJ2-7	CASAGAAGYEQYF	TGTGCCAGCGCCGGGGCCGCCGGATACGAGCAGTACTTC
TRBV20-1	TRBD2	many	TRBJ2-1	CSATGLADYNEQFF	TGCAGTGCTACTGGACTAGCGGATTACAATGAGCAGTTCTTC
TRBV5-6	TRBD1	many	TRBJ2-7	CASSSGQEDEQYF	TGTGCCAGCAGCTCGGGACAGGAGGACGAGCAGTACTTC
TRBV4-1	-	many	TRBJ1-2	CASSQDRGYYGYTF	TGCGCCAGCAGCCAAGATCGGGGGTACTATGGCTACACCTTC
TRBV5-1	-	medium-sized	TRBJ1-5	CASSLGPQGVNQPQHF	TGCGCCAGCAGCCTGGGCCCACAGGGTGTCAATCAGCCCCAGCATTTT
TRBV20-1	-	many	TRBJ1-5	CSARVQELSNQPQHF	TGCAGTGCTAGAGTTCAAGAACTCAGCAATCAGCCCCAGCATTTT
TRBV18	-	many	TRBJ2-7	CASSLTGNEYYEQYF	TGTGCCAGCTCGCTCACAGGGAACGAATACTACGAGCAGTACTTC
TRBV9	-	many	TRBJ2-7	CASSVRAESYEQYF	TGTGCCAGCAGCGTAAGGGCAGAGTCCTACGAGCAGTACTTC
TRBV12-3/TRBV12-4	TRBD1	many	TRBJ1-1	CASSLQTGGEAFF	TGTGCCAGCAGCCTCCAAACAGGGGGTGAAGCTTTCTTT
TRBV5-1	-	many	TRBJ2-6	CASSFVGTGANVLTF	TGCGCCAGCAGCTTTGTGGGAACTGGGGCCAACGTCCTGACTTTC
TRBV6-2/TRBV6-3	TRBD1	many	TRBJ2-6	CASSHRDRGIGANVLTF	TGTGCCAGCAGCCACCGGGACAGGGGGATCGGGGCCAACGTCCTGACTTTC
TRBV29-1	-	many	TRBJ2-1	CSDRQDAYNEQFF	TGCAGTGACCGACAGGACGCGTACAATGAGCAGTTCTTC
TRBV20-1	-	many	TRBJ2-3	CSASMVADTDTQYF	TGCAGTGCTAGTATGGTGGCAGACACAGATACGCAGTATTTT
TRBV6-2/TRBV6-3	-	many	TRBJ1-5	CASGDQSHQPQHF	TGTGCCAGTGGCGACCAGTCCCATCAGCCCCAGCATTTT
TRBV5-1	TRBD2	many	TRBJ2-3	CASSLGPLSSGGGDTQYF	TGCGCCAGCAGCTTGGGCCCCTTATCTAGCGGGGGTGGAGATACGCAGTATTTT
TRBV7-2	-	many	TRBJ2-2	CASNPGTFTGELFF	TGTGCCAGCAATCCGGGGACGTTCACCGGGGAGCTGTTTTTT
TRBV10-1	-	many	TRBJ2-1	CASSNREYNEQFF	TGCGCCAGCAGCAATAGAGAGTACAATGAGCAGTTCTTC
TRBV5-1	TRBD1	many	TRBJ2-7	CASSLARGRGEQYF	TGCGCCAGCAGCTTGGCCAGGGGGCGCGGTGAGCAGTACTTC
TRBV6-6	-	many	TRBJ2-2	CASRGDSHRELFF	TGTGCCAGCAGGGGCGACTCCCACCGGGAGCTGTTTTTT
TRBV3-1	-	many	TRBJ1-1	CASSTRTQGFTEAFF	TGTGCCAGCAGCACGCGCACACAGGGTTTCACTGAAGCTTTCTTT
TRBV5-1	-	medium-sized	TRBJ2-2	CASSGGHVLAGELFF	TGCGCCAGCAGCGGCGGGCACGTGTTGGCCGGGGAGCTGTTTTTT
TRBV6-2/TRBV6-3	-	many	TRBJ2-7	CASSPSYEQYF	TGTGCCAGCAGTCCCTCCTACGAGCAGTACTTC
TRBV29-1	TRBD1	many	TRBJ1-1	CSVDRGLNTEAFF	TGCAGCGTTGACAGGGGGCTGAACACTGAAGCTTTCTTT
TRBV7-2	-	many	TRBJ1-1	CASSRGVGGTEAFF	TGTGCCAGCAGTCGTGGTGTTGGGGGCACTGAAGCTTTCTTT
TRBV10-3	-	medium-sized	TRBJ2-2	CAISFGGLDGELFF	TGTGCCATCAGCTTCGGGGGCCTTGACGGGGAGCTGTTTTTT